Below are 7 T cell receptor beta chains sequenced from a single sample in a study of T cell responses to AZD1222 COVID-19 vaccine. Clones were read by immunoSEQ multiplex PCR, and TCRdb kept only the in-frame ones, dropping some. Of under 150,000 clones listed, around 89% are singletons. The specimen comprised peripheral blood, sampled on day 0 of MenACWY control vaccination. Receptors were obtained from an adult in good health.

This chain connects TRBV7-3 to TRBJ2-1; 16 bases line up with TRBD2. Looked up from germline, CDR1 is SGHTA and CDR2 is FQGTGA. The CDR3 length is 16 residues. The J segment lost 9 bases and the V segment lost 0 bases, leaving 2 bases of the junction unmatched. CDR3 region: CASSLTGLAGGTEQFF. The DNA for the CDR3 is TGTGCCAGCAGCTTAACGGGACTAGCGGGAGGGACTGAGCAGTTCTTC.

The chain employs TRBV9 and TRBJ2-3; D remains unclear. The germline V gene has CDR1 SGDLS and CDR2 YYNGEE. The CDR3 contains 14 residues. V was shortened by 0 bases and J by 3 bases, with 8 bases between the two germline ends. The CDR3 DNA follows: TGTGCCAGCAGCGTAGAACTCATGACAGATACGCAGTATTTT. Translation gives CASSVELMTDTQYF.

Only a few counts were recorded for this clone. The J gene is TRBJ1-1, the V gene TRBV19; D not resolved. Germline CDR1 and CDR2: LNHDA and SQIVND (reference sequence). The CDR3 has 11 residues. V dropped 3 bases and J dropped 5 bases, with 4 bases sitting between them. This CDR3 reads CASSMRTEAFF. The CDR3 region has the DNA TGTGCCAGTAGTATGCGGACTGAAGCTTTCTTT.

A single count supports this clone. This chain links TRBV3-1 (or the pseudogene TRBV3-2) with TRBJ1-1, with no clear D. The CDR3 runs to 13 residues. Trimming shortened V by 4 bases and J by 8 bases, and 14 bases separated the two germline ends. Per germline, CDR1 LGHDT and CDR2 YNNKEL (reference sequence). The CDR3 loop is CASSPPVSREAFF. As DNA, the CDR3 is TGTGCCAGCAGCCCCCCCGTGAGTAGGGAAGCTTTCTTT.

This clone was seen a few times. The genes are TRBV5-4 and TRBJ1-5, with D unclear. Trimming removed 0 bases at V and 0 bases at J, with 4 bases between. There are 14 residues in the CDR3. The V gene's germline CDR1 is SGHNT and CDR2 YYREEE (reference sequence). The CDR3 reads CASSLDNSNQPQHF. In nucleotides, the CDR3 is TGTGCCAGCAGCTTGGACAATAGCAATCAGCCCCAGCATTTT.

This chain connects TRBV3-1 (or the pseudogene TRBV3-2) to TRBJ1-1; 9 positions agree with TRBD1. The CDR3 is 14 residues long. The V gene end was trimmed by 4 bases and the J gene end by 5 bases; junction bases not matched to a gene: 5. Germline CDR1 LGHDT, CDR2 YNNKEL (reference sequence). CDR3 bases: TGTGCCAGCAGCCCGGGACAGGGTTGGACTGAAGCTTTCTTT. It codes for CASSPGQGWTEAFF.

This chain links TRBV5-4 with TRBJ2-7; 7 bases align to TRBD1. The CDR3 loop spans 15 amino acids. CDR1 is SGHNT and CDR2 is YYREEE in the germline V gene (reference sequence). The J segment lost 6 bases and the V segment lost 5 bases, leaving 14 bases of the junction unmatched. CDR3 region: CASSRMSDRTSEQYF. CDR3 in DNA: TGTGCCAGCAGTCGAATGTCGGACAGGACCTCCGAGCAGTACTTC.